This TCR beta chain was captured in a study of OX40 agonist ivuxolimab in advanced cancers. Study-level information: The patients received agonistic anti-OX40 (CD134) antibody ivuxolimab.

Here immunoSEQ multiplex PCR was the method, and the copy in TCRdb shows in-frame clones only, minus some. In the table there are about 83,000 clones, roughly 85% of which are singletons. Overall study findings and caveats: On average, CD8+ T cells showed a greater number of expanded clones than CD4+.

Per germline, CDR1 SNHLY and CDR2 FYNNEI. This CDR3 comprises 11 residues. Between the trimmed V and J ends, which lost 7 bases and 4 bases, there was a span of 7 bases. Regarding this clone: Its antigen remains unidentified.

V is TRBV2 and J is TRBJ1-1; D call uncertain. The specimen was CD4+ or CD8+ T cells sorted from blood, collected in a trial of the OX40 agonist ivuxolimab. The TCR was taken from an adult with an advanced solid tumor such as melanoma, head and neck, liver or kidney cancer. The CDR3 is CASMSFTEAFF. In nucleotides, the CDR3 is TGTGCCAGCATGAGTTTCACTGAAGCTTTCTTT.